This T cell receptor (beta chain) came from a study of T cell repertoires in ileal Crohn's disease. Study as a whole: Patients had a median approximately 7.2-year disease duration, and under 45% were active smokers.

Only in-frame clones appear in the TCRdb table, and some are missing; sequencing was by immunoSEQ multiplex PCR. Altogether around 6,000 clones are present, over 70% being singletons, with the ten largest covering 35% to 45%. As concerns this clone: Its antigen is still unknown.

Study-wide findings and caveats: Every patient over 26.8% clonality showed endoscopic recurrence.

Regarding time point: inflamed ileum from the surgical specimen. V lost 5 bases to trimming and J lost 4 bases; unmatched junction nucleotides: 18. This CDR3 region has 19 residues. Germline V gene sequence: CDR1 LNHNV, CDR2 YYDKDF (reference sequence). This TCR came from an adult with Crohn's disease. The sample taken for sequencing was ileal tissue. The V gene is TRBV15, the J gene TRBJ2-2; 8 positions match TRBD1. The CDR3 sequence is CATSQGQALDTASTGELFF. CDR3 coding DNA: TGTGCCACCAGCCAGGGACAGGCATTAGATACGGCCAGCACCGGGGAGCTGTTTTTT.